Each of the 4 T cell receptor beta chains below was sequenced from the same sample in a study of STAT5B mutations in CD4+ large granular lymphocyte leukemia. TCRdb's table, derived via immunoSEQ multiplex PCR, lists solely in-frame clones and lacks some. The sample consists of about 8,100 clones, 76% of them appearing once. The source material was PBMCs. The receptors shown here come from a woman aged 60-70 years with CD4+ T-cell large granular lymphocyte leukemia.

This clone was observed a single time. The chain employs TRBV5-6 and TRBJ1-4; D ambiguous. V shed 5 bases and J shed 7 bases, with 15 bases lying between them. Germline CDR1 and CDR2: SGHDT and YYEEEE. There are 14 residues in the CDR3. CDR3 coding DNA: TGTGCCAGCAGTTACACTCTACAAGCTGAAAAACTGTTTTTT. Protein product: CASSYTLQAEKLFF.

The rearrangement joins TRBV28 to TRBJ2-3; tentative D call: TRBD1 (5 bases). CDR1 and CDR2 from the germline V gene are MDHEN and SYDVKM. V was cut by 5 bases and J by 5 bases, with 11 bases left in between. The length of the CDR3 is 13 residues. DNA for the CDR3: TGTGCCAGCAGTCTACAGGATTTAGATACGCAGTATTTT. This encodes CASSLQDLDTQYF.

The rearrangement links TRBV4-1 to TRBJ2-2; tentatively, D is TRBD1 or TRBD2 (7 bases each). This CDR3 has 17 amino acids. Looked up from germline, CDR1 is MGHRA and CDR2 is YSYEKL. V was clipped by 3 bases and J by 4 bases, with 18 bases between them. CDR3 in DNA: TGCGCCAGCAGCCAGTTGGGGGAGGGGGCTGGCACCGGGGAGCTGTTTTTT. Its protein product is CASSQLGEGAGTGELFF.

The chain couples TRBV19 to TRBJ1-1; TRBD1 is a possible D gene (6 bases). Germline V gene data show CDR1 as LNHDA and CDR2 as SQIVND (reference sequence). The CDR3 covers 15 residues. V lost 5 bases, J lost 7 bases, and 20 bases lay in between. CDR3: CASSSRRPGDGEAFF. As DNA, the CDR3 is TGTGCCAGTAGTTCACGTCGACCAGGGGATGGTGAAGCTTTCTTT.